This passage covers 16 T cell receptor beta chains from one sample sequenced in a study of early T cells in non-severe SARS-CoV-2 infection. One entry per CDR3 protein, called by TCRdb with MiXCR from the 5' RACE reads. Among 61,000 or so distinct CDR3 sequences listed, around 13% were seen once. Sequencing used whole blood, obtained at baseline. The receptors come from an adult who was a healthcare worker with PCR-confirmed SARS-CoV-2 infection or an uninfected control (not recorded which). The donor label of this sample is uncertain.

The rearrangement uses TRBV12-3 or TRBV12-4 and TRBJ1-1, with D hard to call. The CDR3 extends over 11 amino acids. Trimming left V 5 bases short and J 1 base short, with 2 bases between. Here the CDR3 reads CASSKNTEAFF. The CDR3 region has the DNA TGTGCCAGCAGTAAGAACACTGAAGCTTTCTTT.

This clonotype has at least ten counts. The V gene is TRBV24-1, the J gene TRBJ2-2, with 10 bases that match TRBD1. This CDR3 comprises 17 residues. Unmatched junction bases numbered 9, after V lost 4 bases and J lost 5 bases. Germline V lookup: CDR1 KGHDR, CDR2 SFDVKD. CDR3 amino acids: CATSDLTGQGGTGELFF. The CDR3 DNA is TGTGCCACCAGTGACCTCACCGGACAGGGGGGGACCGGGGAGCTGTTTTTT.

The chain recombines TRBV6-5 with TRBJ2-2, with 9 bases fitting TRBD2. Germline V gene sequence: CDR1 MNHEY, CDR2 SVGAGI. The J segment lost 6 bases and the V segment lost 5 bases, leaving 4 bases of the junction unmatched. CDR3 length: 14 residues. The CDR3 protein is CASSKGLAAGELFF. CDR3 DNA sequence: TGTGCCAGCAGTAAGGGACTAGCCGCCGGGGAGCTGTTTTTT.

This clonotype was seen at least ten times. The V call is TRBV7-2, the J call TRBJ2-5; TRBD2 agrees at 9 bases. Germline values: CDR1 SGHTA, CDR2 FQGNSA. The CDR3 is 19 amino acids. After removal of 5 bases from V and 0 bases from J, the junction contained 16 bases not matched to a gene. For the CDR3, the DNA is TGTGCCAGCAGCATAAAATCCGGGACTAGCTTAACCTACCAAGAGACCCAGTACTTC. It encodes CASSIKSGTSLTYQETQYF.

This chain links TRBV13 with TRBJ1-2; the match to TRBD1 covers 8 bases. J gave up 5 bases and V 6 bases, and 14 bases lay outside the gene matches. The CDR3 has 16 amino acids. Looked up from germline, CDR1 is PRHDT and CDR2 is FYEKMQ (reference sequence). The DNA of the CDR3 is TGTGCCAGCAGTTATTCAATGCAGGGGGCGATTTATGGCTACACCTTC. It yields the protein CASSYSMQGAIYGYTF.

The CDR3: CASIRRGQGVLGGANVLTF. The CDR3 coding sequence is TGTGCCAGTATCCGAAGGGGACAGGGAGTTTTAGGTGGGGCCAACGTCCTGACTTTC. The gene calls are TRBV19 and TRBJ2-6; 9 bases agree with TRBD1. CDR3 size: 19 residues. V lost 7 bases, J lost 3 bases, and 16 bases stayed unmatched. Germline assignment: CDR1 LNHDA and CDR2 SQIVND (reference sequence).

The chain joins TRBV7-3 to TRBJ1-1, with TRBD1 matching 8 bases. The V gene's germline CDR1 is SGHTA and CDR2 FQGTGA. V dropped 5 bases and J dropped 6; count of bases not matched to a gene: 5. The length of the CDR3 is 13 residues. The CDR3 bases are TGTGCCAGCAGCAAGGACAGGGCGTCTGAAGCTTTCTTT. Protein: CASSKDRASEAFF.

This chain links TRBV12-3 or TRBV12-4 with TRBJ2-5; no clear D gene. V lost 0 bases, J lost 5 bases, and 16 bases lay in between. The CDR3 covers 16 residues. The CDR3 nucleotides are TGTGCCAGCAGTTTAGCGGGGAAAGGTACTGGGGAGACCCAGTACTTC. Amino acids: CASSLAGKGTGETQYF.

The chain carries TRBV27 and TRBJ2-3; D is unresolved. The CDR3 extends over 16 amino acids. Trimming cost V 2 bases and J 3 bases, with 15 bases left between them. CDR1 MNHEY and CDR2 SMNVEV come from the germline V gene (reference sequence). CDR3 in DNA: TGTGCCAGCAGTTTAAAGGGCGGCCGCCTAACAGATACGCAGTATTTT. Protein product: CASSLKGGRLTDTQYF.

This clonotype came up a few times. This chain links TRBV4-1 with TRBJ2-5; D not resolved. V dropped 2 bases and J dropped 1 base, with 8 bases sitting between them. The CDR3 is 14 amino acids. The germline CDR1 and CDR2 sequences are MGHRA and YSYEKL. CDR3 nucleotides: TGCGCCAGCAGCCAAAATTACGCCCAAGAGACCCAGTACTTC. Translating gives CASSQNYAQETQYF.

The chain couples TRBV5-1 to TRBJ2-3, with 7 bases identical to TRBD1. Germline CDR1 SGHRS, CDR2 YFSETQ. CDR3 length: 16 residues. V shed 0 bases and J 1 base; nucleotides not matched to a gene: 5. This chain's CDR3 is CASSLAGTGGTDTQYF. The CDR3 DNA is TGCGCCAGCAGCTTGGCCGGTACAGGGGGCACAGATACGCAGTATTTT.

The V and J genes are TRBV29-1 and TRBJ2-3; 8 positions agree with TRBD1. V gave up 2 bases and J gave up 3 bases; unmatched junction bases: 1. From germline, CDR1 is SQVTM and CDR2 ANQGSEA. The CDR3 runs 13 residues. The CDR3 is CSVEQGATDTQYF. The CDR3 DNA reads TGCAGCGTTGAACAGGGGGCAACAGATACGCAGTATTTT.

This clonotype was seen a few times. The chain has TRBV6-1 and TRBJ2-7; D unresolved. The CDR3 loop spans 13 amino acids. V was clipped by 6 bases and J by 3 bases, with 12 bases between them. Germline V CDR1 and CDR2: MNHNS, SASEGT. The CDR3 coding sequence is TGTGCCAGCAGCCGACTTAACAGCTACGAGCAGTACGTC. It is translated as CASSRLNSYEQYV.

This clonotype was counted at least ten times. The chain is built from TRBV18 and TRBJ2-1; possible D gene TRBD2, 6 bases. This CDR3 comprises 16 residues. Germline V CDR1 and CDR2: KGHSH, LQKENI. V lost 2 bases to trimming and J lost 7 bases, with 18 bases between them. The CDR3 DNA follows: TGTGCCAGCTCACCAAAGGGACTCCCCGGGGAAAATGAGCAGTTCTTC. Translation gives CASSPKGLPGENEQFF.

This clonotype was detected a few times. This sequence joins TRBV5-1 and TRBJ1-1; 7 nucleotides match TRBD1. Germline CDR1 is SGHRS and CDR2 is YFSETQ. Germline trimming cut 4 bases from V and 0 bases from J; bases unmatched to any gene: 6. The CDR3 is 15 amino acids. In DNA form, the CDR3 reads TGCGCCAGCAGCACAAGACAGGGTATGAACACTGAAGCTTTCTTT. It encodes CASSTRQGMNTEAFF.

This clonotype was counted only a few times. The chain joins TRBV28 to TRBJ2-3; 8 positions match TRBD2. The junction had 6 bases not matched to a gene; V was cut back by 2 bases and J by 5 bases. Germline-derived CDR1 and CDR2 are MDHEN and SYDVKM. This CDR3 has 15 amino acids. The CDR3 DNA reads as TGTGCCAGCAGTTTACGGGGGGGCCTTGGAGATACGCAGTATTTT. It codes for CASSLRGGLGDTQYF.